These 3 T cell receptor beta chains originate from one sample sequenced in a study of tumor-infiltrating lymphocytes in primary liver carcinoma. Unsorted bulk tissue (about 18-32 mg) underwent RNA and DNA co-extraction. The authors made TCR beta cDNA from 450 to 600 ng total RNA with a constant-region primer. Library construction for TCR beta comprised three nested multiplex PCR rounds performed with slightly modified ARM-PCR. Forward primers for TRBV1-TRBV30 and a C-beta reverse primer served the first two PCR rounds, at about 10 cycles each. Via MiXCR, TCRdb re-called the multiplex PCR reads, giving one row per CDR3 protein. The repertoire holds about 120,000 distinct CDR3 sequences, with around 70% as singletons. Specimen: tumor-adjacent normal liver tissue. The receptors were sampled from a woman aged 60-75 years with primary liver carcinoma and hepatitis B virus infection.

Turning to this clonotype: Sequence at one end of the junction differs from germline and may be a read error. The rearrangement links TRBV29-1 to TRBJ2-1; TRBD1 matches at 7 bases. CDR1 SQVTM and CDR2 ANQGSEA come from the germline V gene. The CDR3 spans 14 residues. The CDR3 spells CSVMGQSNYNEQFF. CDR3 DNA: TGTAGCGTTATGGGACAGTCGAATTACAATGAGCAGTTCTTC.

Of note for this clonotype: Germline and junction disagree at one end, which may indicate a read error. J is TRBJ2-7 and V is TRBV6-2 or TRBV6-3; D remains unclear. Per germline, CDR1 MNHEY and CDR2 SVGEGT. The CDR3 sequence is 12 residues long. CDR3 bases: TGTGCCAGCAATTACCCAGGAAGTGAGCAGTACTTC. Translated, it gives CASNYPGSEQYF.

To note about this clonotype: The conserved closing phenylalanine or tryptophan is absent in this CDR3, likely reflecting a read error. The genes are TRBV29-1 and TRBJ2-2; 7 bases are a match to TRBD2. The V gene's germline CDR1 is SQVTM and CDR2 ANQGSEA. The CDR3 extends over 14 amino acids. Here the CDR3 DNA reads TGCAGCGCCTGGGGCGGGAGAAACAGCGGGGAGCTGTTTCTT. Amino acids: CSAWGGRNSGELFL.